This TCR beta chain is drawn from a study of shared clonotypes between healthy human individuals. Naive CD8 populations comprised CD45RO-negative cells positively selected for CCR7, excluding terminally differentiated effector memory CD45RA+ cells. Produced via immunoSEQ multiplex PCR; TCRdb's table is partial and in-frame only. This repertoire shows around 1.9 million clones, about 92% found once; its top ten account for under 2%. Sample: naive CD8+ T cells from PBMCs. The origin of this receptor is a young man in good health. Some clones in this sample may be carry-over from other donors' samples.

The CDR3 sequence: CASSLYKRSGNTIYF. CDR3 DNA sequence: TGTGCCAGCAGCTTATATAAGCGATCTGGAAACACCATATATTTT. The rearrangement joins TRBV11-2 to TRBJ1-3; D unclear. The CDR3 is 15 residues long. CDR1 and CDR2 from the germline V gene are SGHAT and FQNNGV. With 2 bases removed from V and 1 base from J, the gap between germline ends came to 9 bases.